This entry is about one T cell receptor beta chain. Its antigen remains unidentified. This sample was included in a study of chemoradiotherapy in HPV16-positive cancers. Study background: Candidate HPV-specific clones and shared TCR motifs came from two HPV16-positive patients.

Produced via immunoSEQ multiplex PCR; TCRdb's table is partial and in-frame only. The table has tens of thousands of clones, about nine tenths seen once. Repertoires were sampled repeatedly during chemoradiotherapy. Study-level results: Non-HPV-specific T cells did not expand in tumors during treatment, whereas candidate HPV-specific clones and E7-related motifs did.

This CDR3 spans 13 amino acids. V was trimmed by 4 bases and J by 9 bases, leaving 16 bases between them. The V gene's germline CDR1 is SGHTA and CDR2 FQGTGA. The rearrangement links TRBV7-3 to TRBJ2-7; the D gene is possibly TRBD1 (6 bases). The receptor was isolated from a human donor with HPV-associated anogenital cancer. The source material was blood, sampled from a patient who underwent chemoradiotherapy. CDR3 region: CASSSYTGNVQYF. The CDR3 region has the DNA TGTGCCAGCAGCTCCTACACAGGGAACGTGCAGTACTTC.